Below are 4 T cell receptor beta chains sequenced from a single sample in a study of cytomegalovirus exposure and HLA in healthy donors (dated by TCRdb to about 2017). Library preparation was by the immunoSEQ multiplex PCR assay. For the multiplex PCR, a mixture combining 60 forward primers for TCR Vbeta segments and 13 reverse primers for TCR Jbeta segments was used. This immuneACCESS table, as held by TCRdb, lists in-frame sequences with V and J called but not all clones. Of the missing ones, under half trace to an unresolved V gene in checked studies; the others have no known cause. Recorded for this sample are roughly 80,000 clones; more than 50% of them occurred a single time. The ten largest clones represent roughly 4% of the sample. The sequenced sample consisted of PBMCs. The source is a male donor in good health and CMV-seropositive.

This clone was recorded only once. The J gene is TRBJ2-7, the V gene TRBV19, with no clear D. The germline V and J ends were trimmed by 3 bases and 7 bases, with 10 bases remaining between them. From germline, CDR1 is LNHDA and CDR2 SQIVND (reference sequence). The CDR3 totals 12 residues. The CDR3 nucleotides read TGTGCCAGTAGTATGTCAGCCAGGGAGCAGTACTTC. Amino acid sequence: CASSMSAREQYF.

This rearrangement joins TRBV5-1 to TRBJ2-3; 8 bases fit TRBD2. The junction had 6 bases not matched to a gene; V was cut back by 2 bases and J by 4 bases. CDR1 and CDR2 (germline): SGHRS, YFSETQ. The CDR3 covers 15 residues. CDR3: CASSLGGSGADTQYF. CDR3 nucleotide sequence: TGCGCCAGCAGCTTAGGAGGTAGCGGGGCAGATACGCAGTATTTT. Full variable domain (rest looked up from reference TRBV5-1 and TRBJ2-3): KAGVTQTPRYLIKTRGQQVTLSCSPISGHRSVSWYQQTPGQGLQFLFEYFSETQRNKGNFPGRFSGRQFSNSRSEMNVSTLELGDSALYLCASSLGGSGADTQYFGPGTRLTVL.

V usage is TRBV11-2 and J usage is TRBJ2-2; no clear D. This CDR3 comprises 15 residues. With 5 bases removed from V and 6 bases from J, the gap between germline ends came to 16 bases. In germline, CDR1 is SGHAT, CDR2 FQNNGV. The CDR3, as DNA: TGTGCCAGCAGCAAGATGAACGGGTTATCCGGGGAGCTGTTTTTT. It specifies CASSKMNGLSGELFF.

The chain couples TRBV27 to TRBJ2-2, with 14 bases fitting TRBD2. The CDR3 is 19 amino acids. Germline CDR1 reads MNHEY; CDR2 reads SMNVEV (reference sequence). V was clipped by 6 bases and J by 4 bases; unmatched bases: 13. CDR3 loop: CASSPLRLAGGPGTGELFF. CDR3 bases: TGTGCCAGCAGCCCCCTCCGACTAGCGGGAGGGCCAGGCACCGGGGAGCTGTTTTTT.